This T cell receptor beta chain was identified during a study of T cells in Graves' hyperthyroidism and ophthalmopathy. Study-level results: Most thyroid clonotypes expanded above 0.001 were also detected in blood.

This CDR3 is built from 15 residues. V lost 3 bases to trimming and J lost 4 bases; unmatched junction nucleotides: 7. CDR1 and CDR2 (germline): SGHTA, FQGNSA. The CDR3 regions of TCR beta were amplified from RNA transcripts. With the HTBI primer set, the TCR CDR3 went through a first round of RT-PCR. From the multiplex PCR reads, TCRdb called clonotypes with MiXCR, one entry per CDR3 protein. The data show about 640,000 distinct CDR3 sequences, under 25% seen once. In its sample, this clonotype was seen many times. Antigen specificity is unknown. The V gene is TRBV7-2, the J gene TRBJ2-7; 9 nucleotides agree with TRBD2. The receptor was derived from a man aged 25 to 40 with Graves' ophthalmopathy. The sample consisted of blood. CDR3 nucleotide sequence: TGTGCCAGCAGCTTGAATAGCGGGAGTAAGTACGAGCAGTACTTC. Its protein is CASSLNSGSKYEQYF.